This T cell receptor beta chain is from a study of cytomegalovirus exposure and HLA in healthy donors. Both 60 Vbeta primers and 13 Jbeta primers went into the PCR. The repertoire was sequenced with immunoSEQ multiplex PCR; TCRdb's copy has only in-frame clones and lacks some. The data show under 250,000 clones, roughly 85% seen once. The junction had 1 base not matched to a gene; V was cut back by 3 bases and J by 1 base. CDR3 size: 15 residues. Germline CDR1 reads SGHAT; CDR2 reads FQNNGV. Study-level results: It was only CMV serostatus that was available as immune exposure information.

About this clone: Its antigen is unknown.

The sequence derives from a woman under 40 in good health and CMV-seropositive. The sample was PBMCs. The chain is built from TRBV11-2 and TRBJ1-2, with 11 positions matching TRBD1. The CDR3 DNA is TGTGCCAGCAGCTTCGGGACAGGGGGTAACTATGGCTACACCTTC. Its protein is CASSFGTGGNYGYTF.